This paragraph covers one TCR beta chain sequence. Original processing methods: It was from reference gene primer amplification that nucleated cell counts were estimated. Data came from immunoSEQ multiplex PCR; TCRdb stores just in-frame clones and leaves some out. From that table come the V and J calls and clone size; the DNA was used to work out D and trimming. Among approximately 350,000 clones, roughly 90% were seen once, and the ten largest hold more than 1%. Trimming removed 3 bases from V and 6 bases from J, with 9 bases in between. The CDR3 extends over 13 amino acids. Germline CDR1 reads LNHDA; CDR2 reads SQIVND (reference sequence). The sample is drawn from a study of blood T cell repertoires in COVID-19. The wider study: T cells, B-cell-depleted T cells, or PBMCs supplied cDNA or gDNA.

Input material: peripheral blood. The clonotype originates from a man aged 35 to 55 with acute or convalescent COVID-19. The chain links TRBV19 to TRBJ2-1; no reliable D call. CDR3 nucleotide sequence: TGTGCCAGTAGTATTGGTCTATTCAATGAGCAGTTCTTC. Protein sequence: CASSIGLFNEQFF.